This T cell receptor beta chain originates from a study of cytomegalovirus exposure and HLA in healthy donors. Findings and caveats of the study: Using the classifier, cytomegalovirus status was reportedly diagnosed with high specificity and sensitivity. Cytomegalovirus association was assigned to more than 150 TCR beta chains.

Comment on this clone: The antigen remains undetermined.

The V and J ends lost 2 bases and 7 bases respectively, with 11 bases between them. The CDR3 contains 14 residues. CDR1 and CDR2 from the germline V gene are ENHRY and SYGVKD. Assay used: immunoSEQ multiplex PCR; TCRdb lists only in-frame clones, some missing. The sample gives roughly 90,000 clones, 85% of which show up once; approximately 22% is in the top ten. This clonotype originated in a young man in good health and CMV-seropositive. The sequenced material came from PBMCs. The rearrangement uses TRBV10-3 and TRBJ2-2, with a weak D call TRBD2 (5 bases). This chain's CDR3 is CAISEVSVDGELFF. DNA of the CDR3: TGTGCCATCAGTGAGGTTAGCGTGGACGGGGAGCTGTTTTTT.